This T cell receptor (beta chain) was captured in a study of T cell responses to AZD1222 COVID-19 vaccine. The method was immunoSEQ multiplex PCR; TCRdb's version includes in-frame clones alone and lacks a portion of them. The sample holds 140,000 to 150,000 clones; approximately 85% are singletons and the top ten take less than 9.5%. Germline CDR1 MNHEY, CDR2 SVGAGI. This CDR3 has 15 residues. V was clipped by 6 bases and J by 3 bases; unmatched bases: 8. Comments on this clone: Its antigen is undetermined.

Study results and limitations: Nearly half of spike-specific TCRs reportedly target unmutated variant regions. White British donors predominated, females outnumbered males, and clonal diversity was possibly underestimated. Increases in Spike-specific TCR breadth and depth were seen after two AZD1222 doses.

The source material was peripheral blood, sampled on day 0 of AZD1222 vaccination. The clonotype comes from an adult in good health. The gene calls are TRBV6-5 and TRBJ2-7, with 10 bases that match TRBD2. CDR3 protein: CASSDWTSGFYEQYF. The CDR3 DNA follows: TGTGCCAGCAGCGACTGGACTAGCGGCTTCTACGAGCAGTACTTC.